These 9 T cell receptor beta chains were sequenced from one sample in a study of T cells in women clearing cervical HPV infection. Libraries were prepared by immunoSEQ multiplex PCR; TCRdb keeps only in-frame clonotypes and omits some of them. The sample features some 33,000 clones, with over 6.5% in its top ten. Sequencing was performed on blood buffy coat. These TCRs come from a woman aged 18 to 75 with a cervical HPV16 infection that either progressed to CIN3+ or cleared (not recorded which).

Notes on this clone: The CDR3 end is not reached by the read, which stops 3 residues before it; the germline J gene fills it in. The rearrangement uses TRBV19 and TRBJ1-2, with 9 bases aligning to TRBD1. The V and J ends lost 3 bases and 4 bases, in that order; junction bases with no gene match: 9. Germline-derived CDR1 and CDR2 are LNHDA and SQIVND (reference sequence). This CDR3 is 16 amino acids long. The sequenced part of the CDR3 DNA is TGTGCCAGTAGTATCCCGGACAGGGGCAAAGGCTATGGC. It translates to CASSIPDRGKGYG. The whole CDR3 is CASSIPDRGKGYGYTF.

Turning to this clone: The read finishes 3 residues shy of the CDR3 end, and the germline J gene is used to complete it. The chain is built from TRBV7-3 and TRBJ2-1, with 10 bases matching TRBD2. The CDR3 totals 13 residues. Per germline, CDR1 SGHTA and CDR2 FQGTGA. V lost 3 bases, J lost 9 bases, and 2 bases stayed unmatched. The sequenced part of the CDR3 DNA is TGTGCCAGCAGCTTGGGACTAGCGACTGAG. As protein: CASSLGLATE. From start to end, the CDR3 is CASSLGLATEQFF.

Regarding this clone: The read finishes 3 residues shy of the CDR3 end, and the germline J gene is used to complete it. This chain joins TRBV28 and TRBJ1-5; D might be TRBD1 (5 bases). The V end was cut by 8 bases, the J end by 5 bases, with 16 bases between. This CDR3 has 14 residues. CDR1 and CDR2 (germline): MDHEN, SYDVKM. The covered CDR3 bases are TGTGCCAGCGGCGTTGAGGGAGGGGATCAGCCC. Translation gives CASGVEGGDQP. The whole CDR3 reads CASGVEGGDQPQHF. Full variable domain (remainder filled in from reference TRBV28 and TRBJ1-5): DVKVTQSSRYLVKRTGEKVFLECVQDMDHENMFWYRQDPGLGLRLIYFSYDVKMKEKGDIPEGYSVSREKKERFSLILESASTNQTSMYLCASGVEGGDQPQHFGDGTRLSIL.

The DNA read from the CDR3 is TGTGCCAGCAGCAGACGCGAGACTCGAGACGAG. This translates into CASSRRETRDE. The whole CDR3 sequence reads CASSRRETRDEQYF. The chain has TRBV11-1 and TRBJ2-7; the D is unclear. The sequenced fragment ends 3 residues before the CDR3 boundary, so the rest is inferred from the germline J gene. Looked up from germline, CDR1 is SGHAT and CDR2 is FQDESV (reference sequence). The CDR3 length is 14 residues. The V end was cut by 5 bases, the J end by 5 bases, with 16 bases between.

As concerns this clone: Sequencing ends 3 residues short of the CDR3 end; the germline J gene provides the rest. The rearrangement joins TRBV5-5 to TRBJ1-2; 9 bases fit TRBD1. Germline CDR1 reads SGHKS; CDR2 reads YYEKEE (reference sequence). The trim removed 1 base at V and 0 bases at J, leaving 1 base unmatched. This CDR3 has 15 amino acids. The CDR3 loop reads CASSLWTGANYGYTF. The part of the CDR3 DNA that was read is TGTGCCAGCAGCTTGTGGACAGGGGCTAACTATGGC.

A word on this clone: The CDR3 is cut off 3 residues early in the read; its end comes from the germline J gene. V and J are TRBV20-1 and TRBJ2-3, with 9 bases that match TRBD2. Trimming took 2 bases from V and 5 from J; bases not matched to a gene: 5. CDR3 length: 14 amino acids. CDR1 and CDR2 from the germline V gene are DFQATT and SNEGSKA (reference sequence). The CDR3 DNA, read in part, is TGCAGTGCTAGAATGCGGGGGGGGGTAGATACG. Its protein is CSARMRGGVDT. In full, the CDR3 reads CSARMRGGVDTQYF.

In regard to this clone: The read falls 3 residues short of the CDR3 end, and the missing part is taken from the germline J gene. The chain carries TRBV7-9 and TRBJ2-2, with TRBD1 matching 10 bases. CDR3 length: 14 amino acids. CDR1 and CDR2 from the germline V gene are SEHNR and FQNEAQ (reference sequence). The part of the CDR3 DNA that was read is TGTGCCAGCAGCTTGGGGACAGGGGACGAAAAG. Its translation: CASSLGTGDEK. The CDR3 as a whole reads CASSLGTGDEKLFF.

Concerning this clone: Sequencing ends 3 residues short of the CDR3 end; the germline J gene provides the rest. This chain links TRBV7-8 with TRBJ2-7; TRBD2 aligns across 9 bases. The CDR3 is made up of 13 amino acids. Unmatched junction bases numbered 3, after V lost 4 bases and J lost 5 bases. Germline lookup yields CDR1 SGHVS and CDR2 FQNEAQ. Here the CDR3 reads CASSSSSGNEQYF. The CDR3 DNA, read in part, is TGTGCCAGCAGCTCATCTAGCGGGAACGAG.

Partial CDR3 DNA: TGTGCCAGCAGCTTAGGGGCCGATTCACCA. This codes for CASSLGADSP. The full-length CDR3 reads as CASSLGADSPLFF. The rearrangement links TRBV7-6 to TRBJ1-4; unclear D gene. The CDR3 end falls 3 residues outside the read, so it is completed with the germline J gene. Germline loops: CDR1 SGHVS, CDR2 FNYEAQ. The CDR3 loop spans 13 amino acids.